This TCR beta chain was identified during a study of shared clonotypes between healthy human individuals. Study conclusions and caveats: Naive CD4 clonotypes were shared across several donors at roughly 5.5%.

As for this clone: The target antigen is unknown.

The protocol was immunoSEQ multiplex PCR, while the TCRdb copy is restricted to in-frame clones and leaves out a portion. The sample includes fewer than 1.6 million clones, approximately 98.5% seen only once; the top ten take about 0.35%. The sample consisted of naive CD4+ T cells sorted from blood. Subset indicated: CD45RA+ positively selected. The receptor's source is a man younger than 45 in good health.

The CDR3 loop is CASSPTPTGRRGNYGYTF. The CDR3 nucleotides read TGTGCCAGCAGCCCGACCCCAACTGGACGGAGGGGAAACTATGGCTACACCTTC. V gene TRBV9 combines with J gene TRBJ1-2; tentatively, D is TRBD1 (5 bases). The CDR3 totals 18 residues. Trimming stripped 4 bases from V and 2 bases from J, with 24 bases between. Germline lookup yields CDR1 SGDLS and CDR2 YYNGEE.